A single sample gave rise to the 12 T cell receptor beta chains below, sequenced in a study of blood T cell repertoires in COVID-19. Data came from immunoSEQ multiplex PCR; TCRdb stores just in-frame clones and leaves some out. This sample has more than 450,000 clones, with around 87% found just once. The sample comprised PBMCs or T cells enriched from blood (not recorded which). These receptors all stem from a woman aged 18-29 years who had recovered from COVID-19.

The V and J genes are TRBV27 and TRBJ1-1, with 7 bases that match TRBD1. CDR1 is MNHEY, CDR2 SMNVEV, per germline (reference sequence). V shed 5 bases and J 5 bases; nucleotides not matched to a gene: 8. The CDR3 has 14 amino acids. DNA of the CDR3: TGTGCCAGCAGTCCAGACAGGGAGAAGACTGAAGCTTTCTTT. Its protein is CASSPDREKTEAFF.

The gene calls are TRBV7-9 and TRBJ1-4, with 7 bases fitting TRBD1. The V gene's germline CDR1 is SEHNR and CDR2 FQNEAQ (reference sequence). Trimming took 10 bases from V and 8 from J; bases not matched to a gene: 22. This CDR3 region has 17 residues. This CDR3 is CAITAERQGGSREKLFF. The CDR3 bases are TGTGCCATCACAGCAGAAAGACAGGGAGGTTCGCGGGAAAAACTGTTTTTT. Complete variable domain (other parts from reference TRBV7-9 and TRBJ1-4): DTGVSQNPRHKITKRGQNVTFRCDPISEHNRLYWYRQTLGQGPEFLTYFQNEAQLEKSRLLSDRFSAERPKGSFSTLEIQRTEQGDSAMYLCAITAERQGGSREKLFFGSGTQLSVL.

The V call is TRBV7-9, the J call TRBJ2-3; 7 bases agree with TRBD2. The CDR3 has 17 amino acids. Germline V gene data show CDR1 as SEHNR and CDR2 as FQNEAQ (reference sequence). The J segment lost 4 bases and the V segment lost 2 bases, leaving 12 bases of the junction unmatched. In DNA form, the CDR3 reads TGTGCCAGCAGCTTACTGGGCGTTGGCGGGGGTGCAGATACGCAGTATTTT. This gives the protein CASSLLGVGGGADTQYF.

This clone came up once. The genes are TRBV9 and TRBJ1-4, with D uncertain. Per germline, CDR1 SGDLS and CDR2 YYNGEE. Trimming removed 0 bases from V and 3 bases from J, with 6 bases in between. The CDR3 has 14 amino acids. In DNA form, the CDR3 reads TGTGCCAGCAGCGTAGGAGTATCTAATGAAAAACTGTTTTTT. The encoded protein is CASSVGVSNEKLFF.

This chain links TRBV24-1 with TRBJ1-2, with unresolved D. From germline, CDR1 is KGHDR and CDR2 SFDVKD. Trimming cost V 4 bases and J 4 bases, with 9 bases left between them. The CDR3 runs 13 residues. The CDR3 loop reads CATSDPYSYGYTF. CDR3 DNA: TGTGCCACCAGTGACCCTTACAGCTATGGCTACACCTTC.

DNA for the CDR3: TGTGCCAGCAGTTCGATACAGACAGGGGGTTCGGGTGGCTACACCTTC. Translating it yields CASSSIQTGGSGGYTF. The gene calls are TRBV6-6 and TRBJ1-2, with 9 bases that match TRBD1. The CDR3 consists of 16 residues. Trimming cost V 4 bases and J 7 bases; bases outside gene matches: 13. Germline V CDR1 and CDR2: MNHNY, SVGAGI (reference sequence).

This chain joins TRBV7-2 and TRBJ2-1; 10 bases line up with TRBD2. The CDR3 has 17 residues. With 4 bases clipped from V and 7 bases from J, the junction kept 13 bases outside the gene matches. Germline V gene sequence: CDR1 SGHTA, CDR2 FQGNSA. The CDR3 protein is CASSSSGGSSGRNEQFF. CDR3 nucleotides: TGTGCCAGCAGCTCCTCCGGGGGGTCTAGCGGGAGAAATGAGCAGTTCTTC.

The chain combines TRBV5-1 with TRBJ1-6; the D is unclear. The germline V gene encodes CDR1 SGHRS and CDR2 YFSETQ. V dropped 5 bases and J dropped 1 base, with 13 bases sitting between them. The CDR3 loop spans 16 amino acids. CDR3 sequence reads: CASRITVASYNSPLHF. CDR3 DNA sequence: TGCGCCAGCAGAATTACTGTAGCATCCTATAATTCACCCCTCCACTTT.

This sequence joins TRBV5-1 and TRBJ2-7; tentatively, D is TRBD1 (7 bases). Germline CDR1 SGHRS, CDR2 YFSETQ. This CDR3 is built from 16 residues. Trimming removed 4 bases at V and 3 bases at J, with 20 bases between. CDR3 sequence (DNA): TGCGCCAGCAGCGTCTATCCCACAGGGGACTTCTACGAGCAGTACTTC. Amino acids: CASSVYPTGDFYEQYF.

The chain carries TRBV18 and TRBJ1-1; no reliable D call. The ends were cut back, 2 bases at V and 1 base at J, with 8 bases in the middle. Germline CDR1 reads KGHSH; CDR2 reads LQKENI. The CDR3 is 14 residues long. CDR3 sequence reads: CASSPSVTNTEAFF. The CDR3 DNA sequence: TGTGCCAGCTCACCATCAGTCACGAACACTGAAGCTTTCTTT.

The rearrangement uses TRBV4-1 and TRBJ2-1, with 8 bases identical to TRBD1. This CDR3 contains 14 residues. V was clipped by 5 bases and J by 4 bases; unmatched bases: 4. CDR1 and CDR2 from the germline V gene are MGHRA and YSYEKL. CDR3 in amino acids: CASSGRTGYNEQFF. The CDR3 DNA is TGCGCCAGCAGCGGACGGACAGGGTACAATGAGCAGTTCTTC.

This chain links TRBV5-1 with TRBJ2-7; unclear D gene. Germline loops: CDR1 SGHRS, CDR2 YFSETQ. Between the trimmed V and J ends, which lost 5 bases and 0 bases, there was a span of 15 bases. This CDR3 spans 15 amino acids. CDR3 sequence (DNA): TGCGCCAGCAGGCCTGCGACACTCTCCTCCTACGAGCAGTACTTC. Its translation: CASRPATLSSYEQYF.